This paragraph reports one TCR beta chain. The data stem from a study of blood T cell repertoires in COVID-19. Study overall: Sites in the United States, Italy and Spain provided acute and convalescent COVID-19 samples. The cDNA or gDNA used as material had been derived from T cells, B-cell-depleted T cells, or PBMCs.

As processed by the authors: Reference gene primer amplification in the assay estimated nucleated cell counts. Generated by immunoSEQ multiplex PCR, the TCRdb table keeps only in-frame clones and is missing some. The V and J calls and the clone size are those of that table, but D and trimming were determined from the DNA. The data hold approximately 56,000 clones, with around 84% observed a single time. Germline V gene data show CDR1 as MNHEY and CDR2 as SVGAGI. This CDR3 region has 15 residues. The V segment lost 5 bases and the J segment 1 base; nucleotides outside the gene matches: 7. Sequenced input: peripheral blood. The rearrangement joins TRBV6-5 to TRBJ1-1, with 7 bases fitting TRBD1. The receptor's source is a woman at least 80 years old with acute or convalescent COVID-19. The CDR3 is CASSPRGQKNTEAFF. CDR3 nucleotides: TGTGCCAGCAGTCCGAGGGGACAGAAGAACACTGAAGCTTTCTTT.